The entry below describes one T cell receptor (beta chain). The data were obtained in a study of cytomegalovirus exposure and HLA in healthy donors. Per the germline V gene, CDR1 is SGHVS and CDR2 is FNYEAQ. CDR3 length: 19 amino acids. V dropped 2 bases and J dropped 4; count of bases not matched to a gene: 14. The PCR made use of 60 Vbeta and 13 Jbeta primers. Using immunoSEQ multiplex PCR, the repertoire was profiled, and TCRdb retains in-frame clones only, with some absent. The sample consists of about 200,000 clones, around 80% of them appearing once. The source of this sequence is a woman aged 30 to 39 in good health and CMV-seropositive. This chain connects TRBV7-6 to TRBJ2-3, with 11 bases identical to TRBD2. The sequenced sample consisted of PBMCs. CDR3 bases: TGTGCCAGCAGCTTAAGGCCCCCTCAACTAGCGGGAGAGCCAGATACGCAGTATTTT. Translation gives CASSLRPPQLAGEPDTQYF.